These T cell receptor beta chains were read from a single sample in a study of cytotoxic CD8 clonotypes in ibrutinib-treated CLL. The table came from immunoSEQ multiplex PCR; TCRdb's copy has only in-frame clones and leaves some out. There are roughly 250,000 clones in the sample; 60% to 75% occur only once, and 15% lies in the top ten. This specimen consisted of PBMCs, obtained after 24 months of ibrutinib treatment. These receptor sequences come from a human donor with chronic lymphocytic leukemia. Both conserved end residues are part of each CDR3. Each record gives: clone size, V gene, J gene, D gene, CDR3 DNA, CDR3 protein. The D gene is left open where the match is weak. The size field is filled for only some rows; it gives once, few, many or a size class.

-	TRBV29-1	TRBJ2-7	TRBD2	TGCAGCGTTGGACTAGCGGTTTCCGACGAGCAGTACTTC	CSVGLAVSDEQYF
-	TRBV11-2	TRBJ2-3	TRBD2	TGTGCCAGCAGCTTCCGCGCGACTAGCGGCACAGATACGCAGTATTTT	CASSFRATSGTDTQYF
-	TRBV4-3	TRBJ2-7	TRBD1	TGCGCCAGCAGCCAAGATGGGGGCAGGGGGACCTACGAGCAGTACTTC	CASSQDGGRGTYEQYF
-	TRBV11-1	TRBJ1-2	-	TGTGCCAGCAGCCCCTCTACAGGAAACTATGGCTACACCTTC	CASSPSTGNYGYTF
-	TRBV19	TRBJ2-5	-	TGTGCCAGTAGTATGGGGGCAGTACAAGAGACCCAGTACTTC	CASSMGAVQETQYF
once	TRBV11-2	TRBJ2-2	-	TGTGCCAGCAGCCCGAGCGGGTCTTCGGGGCCCGGGGAGCTGTTTTTT	CASSPSGSSGPGELFF
-	TRBV4-1	TRBJ2-7	-	TGCGCCAGCAGCCAAGATCGGGGGAGAAGCGCCTACGAGCAGTACTTC	CASSQDRGRSAYEQYF
-	TRBV29-1	TRBJ2-3	TRBD2	TGCAGCGTTAGAGGACAGGTCGCCGGGACTAGCGGGAGTCAACTCAGCGGAGATACGCAGTATTTT	CSVRGQVAGTSGSQLSGDTQYF
-	TRBV7-9	TRBJ1-1	-	TGTGCCAGCAGCTTGGAAGTTGACACTGAAGCTTTCTTT	CASSLEVDTEAFF
once	TRBV4-1	TRBJ2-3	-	TGCGCCAGCAGCCAAGATGAATTATCGGGCGGGGTGGGCACAGATACGCAGTATTTT	CASSQDELSGGVGTDTQYF
-	TRBV6-5	TRBJ1-1	-	TGTGCCAGCAGTGACCAGGGGACGACTGAAGCTTTCTTT	CASSDQGTTEAFF
few	TRBV10-3	TRBJ2-7	-	TGTGCCATCAGGGGCGCCACAGGCTCCTACGAGCAGTACTTC	CAIRGATGSYEQYF
few	TRBV27	TRBJ1-5	-	TGTGGAGTGAAGAGGCAGTCAAGGACCCAGCATTTT	CGVKRQSRTQHF
-	TRBV29-1	TRBJ2-7	-	TGCAGCGTTGGGGCCTCCCAGATGATGGGGGAGCAGTACTTC	CSVGASQMMGEQYF
-	TRBV11-3	TRBJ2-2	TRBD1	TGTGCCAGTAGCTTAGGACAGGGGCACACCGGGGAGCTGTTTTTT	CASSLGQGHTGELFF
-	TRBV11-3	TRBJ2-7	TRBD1	TGTGCCAGCAGCCCCCGGGACAGAACCTACGAGCAGTACTTC	CASSPRDRTYEQYF
once	TRBV7-2	TRBJ2-7	-	TGTGCCAGCAGCCCCTGGACCCCCTACGGGGAGCAGTACTTC	CASSPWTPYGEQYF
-	TRBV28	TRBJ1-2	-	TGTGCCAGCAGCCTAGGGGGGGACTATGGCTACACCTTC	CASSLGGDYGYTF
-	TRBV7-3	TRBJ2-3	-	TGTGCCAGCAGAGGAGGTGGCACAGATACGCAGTATTTT	CASRGGGTDTQYF
-	TRBV11-2	TRBJ2-1	TRBD1	TGTGCCAGCAGCTTAGATCGGGACAGGAATTTCTTC	CASSLDRDRNFF
-	TRBV27	TRBJ2-3	-	TGTGCCAGCAGTCGCATCACTGGAAGCGGCTTCGAGGGCACAGATACGCAGTATTTT	CASSRITGSGFEGTDTQYF
few	TRBV9	TRBJ2-3	-	TGTGCCAGCAGCGGGACTAGCACAGATACGCAGTATTTT	CASSGTSTDTQYF
-	TRBV10-2	TRBJ1-3	-	TGCGCCAGCACCCACGGGGGAGGATACAGAAACACCATATATTTT	CASTHGGGYRNTIYF
-	TRBV6-5	TRBJ2-2	-	TGTGCCGTACACTCACTTCGGGACACCGGGGAGCTGTTTTTT	CAVHSLRDTGELFF
-	TRBV11-2	TRBJ1-1	-	TGTGCCAGCAGCTTTGCCGGCCGGGACACTGAAGCTTTCTTT	CASSFAGRDTEAFF
-	TRBV11-3	TRBJ2-1	-	TGTGCCAGCAGCACAAGAGCGACCGGTGAGCAGTTCTTC	CASSTRATGEQFF
-	TRBV11-2	TRBJ1-4	-	TGTGCCAGCAGCTTAGTTGGTTCGCGGGGTGAAAAACTGTTTTTT	CASSLVGSRGEKLFF
-	TRBV10-3	TRBJ2-7	-	TGTGCCAACGGGGAGGCCTACGAGCAGTACTTC	CANGEAYEQYF
-	TRBV11-3	TRBJ2-1	TRBD1	TGTGCCAGCAGCCCTGGGACAGGGAACAATGAGCAGTTCTTC	CASSPGTGNNEQFF
-	TRBV18	TRBJ1-2	-	TGTGCCAGCTCACCAACGGGATATAACGGCTACACCTTC	CASSPTGYNGYTF
-	TRBV27	TRBJ1-2	-	TGTGCCAGCAGTTTAGGGGCCAGGGATGGCTACACCTTC	CASSLGARDGYTF
-	TRBV9	TRBJ2-5	-	TGTGCCAGCAGCCCCCCCCTACGGGCGACCCAGTACTTC	CASSPPLRATQYF
-	TRBV30	TRBJ2-3	-	TGTGCCTGGAGTCCTAGCTTAGATACGCAGTATTTT	CAWSPSLDTQYF
few	TRBV7-3	TRBJ2-1	-	TGTGCCAGCAGCTTAATCTCCGGGCAGTACAATGAGCAGTTCTTC	CASSLISGQYNEQFF
few	TRBV5-1	TRBJ1-2	-	TGCGCCAGCAGCGGCAGCCACTATGGCTACACCTTC	CASSGSHYGYTF
-	TRBV30	TRBJ2-7	-	TGTGCCTGGAGTGTACTCGGCGAGCAGTACTTC	CAWSVLGEQYF